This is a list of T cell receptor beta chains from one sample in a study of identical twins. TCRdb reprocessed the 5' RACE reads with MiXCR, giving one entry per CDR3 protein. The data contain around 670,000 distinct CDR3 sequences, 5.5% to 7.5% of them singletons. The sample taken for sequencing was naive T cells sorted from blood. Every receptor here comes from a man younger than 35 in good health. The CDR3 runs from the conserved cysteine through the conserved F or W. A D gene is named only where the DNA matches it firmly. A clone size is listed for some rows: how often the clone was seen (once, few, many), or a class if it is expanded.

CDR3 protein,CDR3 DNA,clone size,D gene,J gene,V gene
CASTATGPSYNEQFF,TGTGCCAGTACCGCGACAGGGCCCTCCTACAATGAGCAGTTCTTC,few,TRBD1,TRBJ2-1,TRBV19
CASSPRVLAGGGSYNEQFF,TGTGCCAGCAGCCCAAGGGTACTAGCGGGAGGAGGCTCCTACAATGAGCAGTTCTTC,many,TRBD2,TRBJ2-1,TRBV11-2
CASSYGTSGSLQETQYF,TGTGCCAGCAGTTACGGGACTAGCGGGAGTCTACAAGAGACCCAGTACTTC,few,TRBD2,TRBJ2-5,TRBV6-5
CASSLTQLGSPLHF,TGCGCCAGCAGTTTAACACAGCTAGGGTCACCCCTCCACTTT,many,.,TRBJ1-6,TRBV5-1
CSARVAGGPNTGELFF,TGCAGTGCTAGAGTAGCGGGAGGGCCGAACACCGGGGAGCTGTTTTTT,many,TRBD2,TRBJ2-2,TRBV20-1
CASSLIGGDGYTF,TGTGCCAGCAGCTTAATAGGGGGCGATGGCTACACCTTC,few,TRBD1,TRBJ1-2,TRBV7-9
CASSLFLGGTGELFF,TGTGCCAGCAGCTTATTCCTAGGCGGCACCGGGGAGCTGTTTTTT,.,.,TRBJ2-2,TRBV11-2
CASSSSHLTGRNTGELFF,TGTGCCAGCAGTTCATCGCACCTGACAGGACGGAACACCGGGGAGCTGTTTTTT,many,.,TRBJ2-2,TRBV28
CSARVGGEKLFF,TGCAGTGCTAGAGTTGGAGGTGAAAAACTGTTTTTT,.,.,TRBJ1-4,TRBV20-1
CATSREDRGFGYTF,TGTGCCACCAGCAGAGAGGACAGGGGATTTGGCTACACCTTC,many,TRBD1,TRBJ1-2,TRBV15
CASSFSWLASQETQYF,TGTGCCAGCAGCTTTAGTTGGCTAGCGAGCCAAGAGACCCAGTACTTC,few,.,TRBJ2-5,TRBV7-8
CASSVGAVMTEAFF,TGTGCCAGCAGCGTAGGGGCAGTTATGACTGAAGCTTTCTTT,many,.,TRBJ1-1,TRBV9
CSAQLNTEAFF,TGCAGTGCCCAATTGAACACTGAAGCTTTCTTT,many,.,TRBJ1-1,TRBV20-1
CASSLTRLNTDTQYF,TGTGCCAGCAGCTTGACCCGATTAAACACAGATACGCAGTATTTT,few,.,TRBJ2-3,TRBV5-6
CASSVDRGRSGYTF,TGTGCCAGCAGTGTTGACAGGGGGCGAAGTGGCTACACCTTC,many,TRBD1,TRBJ1-2,TRBV6-1
CASSLVTSGPEQPQHF,TGTGCCAGCAGCTTAGTTACGAGTGGGCCGGAGCAGCCCCAGCATTTT,.,.,TRBJ1-5,TRBV7-8
CASTPTGGESPLHF,TGCGCCAGCACCCCGACAGGGGGGGAGTCACCCCTCCACTTT,many,TRBD1,TRBJ1-6,TRBV5-1
CASNNQNTEAFF,TGTGCCAGCAACAACCAGAACACTGAAGCTTTCTTT,many,.,TRBJ1-1,TRBV9
CASSGGSSTDTQYF,TGTGCCAGCAGCGGGGGGTCTAGCACAGATACGCAGTATTTT,.,.,TRBJ2-3,TRBV7-3